This T cell receptor beta chain is drawn from a study of monozygotic twins with inflammatory bowel disease. Overall study findings and caveats: Support for a single strong signal or clonotype associated with IBD was absent. Other individuals had fewer clonotypes in common with IBD patients than with healthy twins, especially with disease activity. Among twins, concordant and discordant pairs did not differ in repertoire similarity, possibly from limited power. Patient-to-patient differences in immunosuppressive treatment may have added variability to the repertoires.

TCRdb re-called the 5' RACE reads; one entry per CDR3 protein, DNA not given. The ten top clones account for more than 4.5%, within a sample of just over 300,000 distinct CDR3 sequences. As to this clonotype: The target antigen is unknown.

Germline values: CDR1 KGHDR, CDR2 SFDVKD. The CDR3 consists of 14 residues. The receptor's source is a human donor with ulcerative colitis or Crohn's disease, or a healthy co-twin of an affected twin (not recorded which). Sequencing input: blood. This chain joins TRBV24-1 and TRBJ2-2. The CDR3 sequence: CATGAEIATGELFF.